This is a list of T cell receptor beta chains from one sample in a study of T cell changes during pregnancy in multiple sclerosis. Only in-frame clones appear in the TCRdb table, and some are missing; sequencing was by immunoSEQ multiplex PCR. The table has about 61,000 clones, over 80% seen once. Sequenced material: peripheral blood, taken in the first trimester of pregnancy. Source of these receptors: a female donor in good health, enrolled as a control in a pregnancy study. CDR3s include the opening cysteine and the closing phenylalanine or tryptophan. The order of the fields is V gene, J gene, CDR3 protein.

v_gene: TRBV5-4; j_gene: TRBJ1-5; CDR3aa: CASSLAGEPGNQPQHF
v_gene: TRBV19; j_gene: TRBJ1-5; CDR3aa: CASSFRQGASNQPQHF
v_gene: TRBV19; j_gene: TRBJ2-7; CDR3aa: CASSIGGTTQYEQYF
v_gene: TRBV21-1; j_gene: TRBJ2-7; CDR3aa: CASNIMKGLRAHEQYF
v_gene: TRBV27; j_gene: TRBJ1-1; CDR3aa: CATWQGAGTEAFF
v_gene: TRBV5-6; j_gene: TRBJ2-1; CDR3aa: CASSLGQGANEQFF
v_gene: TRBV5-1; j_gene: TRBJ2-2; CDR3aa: CASSPRQGRPGELFF
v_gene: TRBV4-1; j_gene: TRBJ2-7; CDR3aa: CASSQPGGYEQYF
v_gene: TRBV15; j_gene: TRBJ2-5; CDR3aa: CATSRDLQGETQYF
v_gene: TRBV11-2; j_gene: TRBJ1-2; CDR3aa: CASRRPGQGGRNYGYTF
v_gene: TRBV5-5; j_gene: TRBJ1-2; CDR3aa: CASSPMDRTFLGGYTF
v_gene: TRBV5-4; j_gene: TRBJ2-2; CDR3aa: CASQISGTSVHTGELFF
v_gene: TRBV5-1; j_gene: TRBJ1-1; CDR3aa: CASSLDRLEAFF
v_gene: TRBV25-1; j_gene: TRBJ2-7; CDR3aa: CASSPLGPSGYEQYF
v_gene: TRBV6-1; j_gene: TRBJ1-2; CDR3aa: CASRATGLGYTF
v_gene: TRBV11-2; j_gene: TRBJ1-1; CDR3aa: CASSLDLGHAFF
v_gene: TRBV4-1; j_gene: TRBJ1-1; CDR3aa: CASSQNSQGGAVTEAFF
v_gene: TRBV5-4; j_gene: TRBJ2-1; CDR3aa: CASSPRVSNEQFF
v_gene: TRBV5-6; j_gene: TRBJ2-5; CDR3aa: CASSWAPGDRGETQYF
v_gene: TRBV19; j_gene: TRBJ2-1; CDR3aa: CASSGNLAPGGAHNEQFF
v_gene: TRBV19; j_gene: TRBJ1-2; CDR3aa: CASSPGRPLNYGYTF
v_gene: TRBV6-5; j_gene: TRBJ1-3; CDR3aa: CASRPTGSSGNTIYF
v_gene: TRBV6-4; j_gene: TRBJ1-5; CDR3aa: CASSDSPGDQPQHF
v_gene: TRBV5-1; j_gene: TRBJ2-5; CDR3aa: CASGPGTGGAEETQYF
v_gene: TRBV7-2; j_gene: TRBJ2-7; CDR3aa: CASSSRGDEQYF
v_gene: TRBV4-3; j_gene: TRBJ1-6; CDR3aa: CASSQTDRRPSSPLHF
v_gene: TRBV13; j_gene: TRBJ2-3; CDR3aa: CASSSSRGDTDTQYF
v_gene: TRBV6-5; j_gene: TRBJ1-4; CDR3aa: CASSLRLAGPGEKLFF
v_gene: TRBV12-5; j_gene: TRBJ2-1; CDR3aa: CASGLARTGGLINEQFF
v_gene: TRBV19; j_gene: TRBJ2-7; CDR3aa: CASRETSGSTYEQYF
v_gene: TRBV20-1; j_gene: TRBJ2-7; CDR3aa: CSASQGGEQYF
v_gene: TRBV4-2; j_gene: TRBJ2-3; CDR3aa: CASSQEQGDTDTQYF
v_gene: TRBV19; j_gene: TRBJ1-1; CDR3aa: CASSGRGGGKKTEAFF
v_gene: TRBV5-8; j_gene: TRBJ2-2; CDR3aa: CASSLVRDTLNTGELFF
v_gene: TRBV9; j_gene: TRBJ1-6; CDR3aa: CASSEPRTGYNSPLHF
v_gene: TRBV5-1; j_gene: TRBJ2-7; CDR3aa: CASSLGTSGGLYEQYF
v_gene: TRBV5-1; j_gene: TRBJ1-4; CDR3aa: CASSPQGTGEKLFF
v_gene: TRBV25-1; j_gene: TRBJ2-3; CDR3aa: CASSEFRTGGTDTQYF
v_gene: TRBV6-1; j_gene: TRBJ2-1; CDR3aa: CASSDQTGLNEQFF
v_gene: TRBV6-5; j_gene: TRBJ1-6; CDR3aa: CASRGGQDYNSPLHF
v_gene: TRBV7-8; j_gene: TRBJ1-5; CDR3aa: CASSPFGNSNQPQHF
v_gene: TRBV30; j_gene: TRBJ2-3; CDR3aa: CAWSVSRTSGGPGDTQYF
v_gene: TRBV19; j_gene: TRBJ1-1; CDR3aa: CASSTRQGNTEAFF
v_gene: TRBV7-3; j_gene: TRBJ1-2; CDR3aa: CASSLTGSGSYGYTF
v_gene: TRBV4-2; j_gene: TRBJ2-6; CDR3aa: CASSQAGSTGANVLTF
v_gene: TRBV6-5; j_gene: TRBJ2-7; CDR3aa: CASSLTGIYEQYF
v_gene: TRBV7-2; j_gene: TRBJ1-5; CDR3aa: CASSLDSGVGQPQHF
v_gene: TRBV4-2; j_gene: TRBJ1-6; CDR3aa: CASSQDSLGGSSYNSPLHF
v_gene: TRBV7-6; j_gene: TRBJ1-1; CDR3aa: CASSLITGPKNTEAFF
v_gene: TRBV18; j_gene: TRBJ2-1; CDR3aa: CASSPSRGAPYNEQFF
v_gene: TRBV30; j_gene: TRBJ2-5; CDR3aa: CAWSGPGGTQYF
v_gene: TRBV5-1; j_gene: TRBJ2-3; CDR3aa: CASSLASGTDTQYF
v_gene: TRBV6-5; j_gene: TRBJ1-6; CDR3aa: CASRPGRGSPLHF